This T cell receptor beta chain was identified in a study of metastatic and nonmetastatic thyroid tumors. MiXCR was used by TCRdb to re-call the PCR reads. The table lists around 18,000 clones, 21% of them singletons. The germline CDR1 and CDR2 sequences are GTSNPN and SVGIG (reference sequence). The CDR3 contains 14 residues. J gave up 1 base and V 3 bases, and 1 base lay outside the gene matches. Each patient came to thyroid surgery without any prior treatment (of any kind). This chain uses TRBV30 with TRBJ1-1; 11 bases are a match to TRBD1. This clonotype was obtained from a female donor with papillary thyroid cancer or a benign thyroid nodule (not recorded which). Some clones in this sample may be carry-over from other donors' samples. The sample was tumor tissue. This chain's CDR3 is CAWRGQGGNTEAFF. CDR3 in DNA: TGTGCCTGGAGGGGACAGGGGGGGAACACTGAAGCTTTCTTT.